These 6 T cell receptor beta chains came from one sample sequenced in a study of PD-1 blockade in classical Hodgkin lymphoma. Method: immunoSEQ multiplex PCR; TCRdb's copy keeps in-frame clones and lacks some. The sample yields 23,000 or so clones, 81% seen once. Time point described: cycle 4 day 1 (C4D1), after 5 to 7 weeks of nivolumab. Every patient relapsed after autologous stem cell transplantation, and brentuximab vedotin exposure varied. The sequenced sample was peripheral blood mononuclear cells (PBMCs), obtained before the fourth cycle of nivolumab. These receptors all stem from a human donor with classical Hodgkin lymphoma.

The V call is TRBV9, the J call TRBJ1-2; no reliable D call. CDR3 length: 16 amino acids. Germline loops: CDR1 SGDLS, CDR2 YYNGEE. The V and J ends lost 0 bases and 3 bases respectively, with 15 bases between them. The CDR3 DNA reads TGTGCCAGCAGCGTAGCTAGCGCTGGCCAGGACTATGGCTACACCTTC. Its translation: CASSVASAGQDYGYTF.

V is TRBV6-6 and J is TRBJ1-2; TRBD1 agrees at 8 bases. Losses at the gene ends were 6 bases for V and 2 bases for J; bases not matched to a gene: 2. CDR3 length: 13 amino acids. Germline CDR1 and CDR2: MNHNY and SVGAGI (reference sequence). CDR3 DNA: TGTGCCAGCAGCGGACAGGGAAACTATGGCTACACCTTC. This encodes CASSGQGNYGYTF.

This clone occurred once. The V gene is TRBV18, the J gene TRBJ1-1; D is possibly TRBD1 (5 bases). V lost 3 bases and J 5 bases, leaving 7 bases between the germline ends. Germline CDR1 KGHSH, CDR2 LQKENI. The CDR3 spans 12 residues. CDR3: CASSPGVTEAFF. The CDR3 bases are TGTGCCAGCTCACCGGGGGTGACTGAAGCTTTCTTT. The complete variable domain, with remaining parts taken from reference TRBV18 and TRBJ1-1, reads NAGVMQNPRHLVRRRGQEARLRCSPMKGHSHVYWYRQLPEEGLKFMVYLQKENIIDESGMPKERFSAEFPKEGPSILRIQQVVRGDSAAYFCASSPGVTEAFFGQGTRLTVV.

This chain connects TRBV30 to TRBJ1-5; D uncertain. The CDR3 consists of 13 residues. Germline values: CDR1 GTSNPN, CDR2 SVGIG (reference sequence). Trimming removed 1 base at V and 1 base at J, with 5 bases between. The CDR3 reads CAWSGQSNQPQHF. The DNA for the CDR3 is TGTGCCTGGAGTGGGCAAAGCAATCAGCCCCAGCATTTT.

The V and J genes are TRBV2 and TRBJ2-7; no reliable D call. Trimming cost V 5 bases and J 6 bases, with 14 bases left between them. The CDR3 has 13 residues. Germline-derived CDR1 and CDR2 are SNHLY and FYNNEI. CDR3 DNA: TGTGCCAGCAGTCCCGACCCCCGTGGCGAGCAGTACTTC. It codes for CASSPDPRGEQYF.

The chain links TRBV5-5 to TRBJ2-7, with a tentative D call TRBD2 (6 bases). V gave up 0 bases and J gave up 0 bases, with 10 bases separating them. The CDR3 totals 15 residues. Germline-derived CDR1 and CDR2 are SGHKS and YYEKEE (reference sequence). The CDR3 loop reads CASSLGPGGSYEQYF. DNA of the CDR3: TGTGCCAGCAGCTTGGGGCCCGGGGGCTCCTACGAGCAGTACTTC.